This entry describes one T cell receptor beta chain. Its target antigen remains unknown. The record has no base qualities; no much larger clone is one base away. Moderately to severely active disease, a Clinical Activity Score of at least 3, a NOSPECS grade of at least 4, and a duration under 3 months were present in ophthalmopathy patients. The study excluded patients with uncontrolled infections, other autoimmune diseases, pregnancy or lactation. Diagnoses were based on clinical symptoms, serum thyroxine and TRAb, thyroid ultrasound and orbital computed tomography. Ficoll-Paque density gradient centrifugation was used to isolate PBMCs from around 10 ml of fresh peripheral blood. Total RNA was extracted using Trizol reagent, and RNA quality was assessed on an Agilent 2100 Bioanalyzer. This record comes from a study of T cells in Graves' hyperthyroidism and ophthalmopathy (dated by TCRdb to about 2019). With regard to the full study: Peripheral blood was collected at initial diagnosis, before any treatment. In roughly six Graves' hyperthyroidism patients, the study also compared T-cell repertoires from thyroid tissue with T-cell repertoires from blood. Whether ophthalmopathy could be predicted prospectively was tested in an independent validation cohort made up of 18 to 20 hyperthyroidism patients plus 17 patients who later progressed to ophthalmopathy. To identify TCR V-J signatures that set the groups apart, the researchers used a discovery cohort of 100 patients, made up of 40 to 45 with Graves' ophthalmopathy and 57 with stable Graves' hyperthyroidism. The 75 to 100 discovery patients were randomly split 7:3 into training and test sets. Once sampling was done, hyperthyroidism patients were given methimazole at a starting dose of 30 mg daily, whereas ophthalmopathy patients were given high-dose intravenous methylprednisolone. According to the paper, TCR Vbeta CDR3 sequencing was carried out on approximately 140 peripheral blood samples, which came from fewer than 50 ophthalmopathy, 80 or so hyperthyroidism and around 17 progressor patients.

TCR beta CDR3 regions were amplified from RNA transcripts. A first-round RT-PCR of the TCR CDR3 used the HTBI primer set with the Qiagen OneStep RT-PCR kit. Libraries were constructed in a second round of multiplex PCR, after which size selection and purification were performed. Sequencing of the libraries was done on an Illumina HiSeq2000 using paired-end 100 bp reads. Processing in the source paper ran as follows. Raw data were processed with SOAPnuke, discarding reads with adapters, uncalled bases, mean Phred below 15, or no exact constant-primer or identifier match. COPE v1.2.5 was used to merge high-quality paired reads, and clonotypes were defined as unique nucleotide sequences. MiTCR v1.1 was used to align the clonotypes against IMGT TRBV, TRBD and TRBJ reference segments. Analysis was restricted to V-J combinations with a frequency above 0.0001, which covered 98% to 99.2% of repertoires. The TCS score was defined as the ratio of F50 (clonal expansion) to E x V (chaos), calculated using BLOSUM62-based TCRdist between CDR3 peptides within each V-J. Welch's t-statistics and random forest reduced 500 to 650 V-J features to 13, which were used in a naive Bayes classifier (R e1071). The public reads were quality trimmed at Q25 with fastp and then assembled into clones with MiXCR by TCRdb, keeping productive beta chains. One record per CDR3 amino acid sequence lists the most common genes and DNA. The V and J calls were not made by the authors but by TCRdb's processing. The sample table holds approximately 600,000 distinct CDR3 sequences, of which around 21% were seen once. The ten largest clonotypes hold approximately 30% of the sample.

Germline trimming amounts to 0 bases on V and 1 base on J, with 3 as the count of junction bases outside the gene matches. The germline V gene supplies CDR1 MNHEY and CDR2 SVGAGI. The CDR3 has 16 amino acids, counting the end cysteine and phenylalanine. The retained sequence is limited to the CDR3, 48 bases, with the frame set at the first base. What the authors observed across the whole study: During validation, the model predicted progression to ophthalmopathy a median of roughly six months ahead of onset, with roughly 65% sensitivity and 72% to 85% specificity. No statistical method was used to fix the sample size in advance, and group allocation was not hidden from the investigators. Most expanded thyroid clonotypes (frequency above 0.001) were also found in blood, which suggests that blood repertoires may mirror thyroid immune responses. In cross-validation, a model built on a 13 V-J signature told ophthalmopathy apart from stable hyperthyroidism with approximately 90% sensitivity and 81% to 82% specificity, and in testing the same model reached 80%/75%.

Sequenced input: blood. Recombination linked TRBV6-5 to TRBJ1-2; a stretch of 9 junction bases matches TRBD1. The clonotype was recovered from a man aged 30 to 45 with Graves' ophthalmopathy. The DNA sequence reads TGTGCCAGCAGTTACTCCGGGACAGGGTATAACTATGGCTACACCTTC. Its translation reads: CASSYSGTGYNYGYTF.